The 30 T cell receptor beta chains below were found in one sample sequenced in a study of shared clonotypes between healthy human individuals. The data were produced by immunoSEQ multiplex PCR, yet TCRdb's version contains in-frame clones alone and is incomplete. The sample yields about 480,000 clones, less than 85% seen once. The source material was PBMCs. These receptors originate from a woman between 40 and 50 years old in good health. Some clones in this sample may be carry-over from other donors' samples.

The rearrangement joins TRBV28 to TRBJ2-7; 14 nucleotides agree with TRBD2. The CDR3 runs to 21 residues. From germline, CDR1 is MDHEN and CDR2 SYDVKM. J lost 6 bases, V lost 2 bases, and 21 bases had no gene match. CDR3 nucleotides: TGTGCCAGCAGTTTACCCGGACTAGCGGGAGGCCCACACACCAACAAGGGCGAGCAGTACTTC. Protein sequence: CASSLPGLAGGPHTNKGEQYF.

This sequence joins TRBV5-1 and TRBJ1-1; 7 bases match TRBD1. V trimming: 4 bases; J trimming: 3 bases; junction bases outside the gene matches: 9. The CDR3 has 15 amino acids. Per germline, CDR1 SGHRS and CDR2 YFSETQ. The CDR3 DNA follows: TGCGCCAGCAGCCGGGGACAGCTCGGGGACACTGAAGCTTTCTTT. Its protein product is CASSRGQLGDTEAFF.

The chain has TRBV27 and TRBJ2-7, with 8 bases matching TRBD1. The J segment lost 2 bases and the V segment lost 5 bases, leaving 8 bases of the junction unmatched. The CDR3 is 15 amino acids. The germline V gene encodes CDR1 MNHEY and CDR2 SMNVEV (reference sequence). In nucleotides, the CDR3 is TGTGCCAGCAGTGCCCGGACAGGGTTCCCCTACGAGCAGTACTTC. The encoded protein is CASSARTGFPYEQYF.

The rearrangement links TRBV28 to TRBJ2-4, with TRBD2 identical over 9 bases. V gave up 2 bases and J gave up 0 bases; unmatched junction bases: 5. In germline, CDR1 is MDHEN, CDR2 SYDVKM. CDR3 length: 17 amino acids. In DNA, the CDR3 is TGTGCCAGCAGTTTAAGTTTAGCGGGGGCAGCCAAAAACATTCAGTACTTC. Translated: CASSLSLAGAAKNIQYF.

The V gene is TRBV9, the J gene TRBJ2-1; D unresolved. From germline, CDR1 is SGDLS and CDR2 YYNGEE. The CDR3 is 14 residues long. Trimming cost V 6 bases and J 9 bases, with 19 bases left between them. The CDR3 is CASTANPGSREQFF. CDR3 nucleotides: TGTGCCAGCACCGCGAACCCCGGGTCGCGTGAGCAGTTCTTC.

Comment on this clone: The sample carries other DNA sequences with the same CDR3. This chain links TRBV15 with TRBJ2-5; no clear D gene. The V end was cut by 1 base, the J end by 3 bases, with 9 bases between. There are 14 residues in the CDR3. Germline lookup yields CDR1 LNHNV and CDR2 YYDKDF (reference sequence). CDR3 region: CATSRVPSEETQYF. The CDR3 region has the DNA TGTGCCACCAGCAGAGTGCCCTCCGAAGAGACCCAGTACTTC.

There are a few counts of this clone. The chain recombines TRBV11-3 with TRBJ2-3, with 12 bases matching TRBD2. The junction had 2 bases not matched to a gene; V was cut back by 5 bases and J by 5 bases. The CDR3 spans 14 residues. Germline CDR1 reads SGHNT; CDR2 reads YENEEA. The CDR3 loop reads CASSRGLAGDTQYF. CDR3 sequence (DNA): TGTGCCAGCAGCCGGGGACTAGCGGGAGATACGCAGTATTTT.

This clone has just one count. The CDR3 spells CASSLITGPNQPQHF. The CDR3 DNA sequence: TGTGCCAGCAGTTTGATAACTGGCCCCAATCAGCCCCAGCATTTT. This sequence joins TRBV28 and TRBJ1-5; unclear D gene. V gave up 3 bases and J gave up 3 bases, with 12 bases separating them. CDR3 size: 15 residues. Germline lookup yields CDR1 MDHEN and CDR2 SYDVKM.

V and J are TRBV19 and TRBJ2-1, with 11 bases fitting TRBD1. The ends lost 6 bases at V and 7 bases at J; junction bases unmatched: 11. Germline loops: CDR1 LNHDA, CDR2 SQIVND (reference sequence). This CDR3 region has 16 residues. In nucleotides, the CDR3 is TGTGCCAGTAGAAAACTTCCGGGACAGGGGGATAATGAGCAGTTCTTC. Translating it yields CASRKLPGQGDNEQFF.

The chain couples TRBV2 to TRBJ1-2, with a weak D call TRBD1 (5 bases). The CDR3 sequence is 15 residues long. The germline V and J ends were trimmed by 7 bases and 1 base, with 16 bases remaining between them. Germline assignment: CDR1 SNHLY and CDR2 FYNNEI. The CDR3 sequence: CASTTRGTGNYGYTF. CDR3 nucleotide sequence: TGTGCCAGCACTACCCGAGGGACTGGTAACTATGGCTACACCTTC. Looking up the rest from reference TRBV2 and TRBJ1-2 gives the full variable domain: EPEVTQTPSHQVTQMGQEVILRCVPISNHLYFYWYRQILGQKVEFLVSFYNNEISEKSEIFDDQFSVERPDGSNFTLKIRSTKLEDSAMYFCASTTRGTGNYGYTFGSGTRLTVV.

As regards this clone: Within the sample, other DNA sequences also encode this same CDR3. This chain connects TRBV5-5 to TRBJ1-5, with 8 bases fitting TRBD1. V lost 5 bases, J lost 4 bases, and 2 bases stayed unmatched. CDR1 and CDR2 from the germline V gene are SGHKS and YYEKEE (reference sequence). This CDR3 contains 13 residues. CDR3 bases: TGTGCCAGCAGTTGGACAGGGAATCAGCCCCAGCATTTT. Translating it yields CASSWTGNQPQHF.

In this sample, this clone turned up a few times. CDR3 residues: CASSLGTGDGLKNTEAFF. The CDR3, as DNA: TGCGCCAGCAGCTTAGGGACAGGGGATGGGTTAAAGAACACTGAAGCTTTCTTT. The chain employs TRBV5-1 and TRBJ1-1; 10 bases fit TRBD1. There are 18 residues in the CDR3. Trimming removed 2 bases from V and 1 base from J; junction bases left unmatched: 11. Germline V lookup: CDR1 SGHRS, CDR2 YFSETQ.

The gene calls are TRBV10-3 and TRBJ2-1; 11 nucleotides agree with TRBD2. Germline V gives CDR1 ENHRY, CDR2 SYGVKD. Unmatched junction bases numbered 4, after V lost 5 bases and J lost 7 bases. CDR3 size: 14 residues. The CDR3 region is CAISLTSGINEQFF. As DNA, the CDR3 is TGTGCCATCAGTTTGACTAGCGGGATAAATGAGCAGTTCTTC.

The gene calls are TRBV2 and TRBJ2-7; either TRBD1 or TRBD2 may fit D (6 bases each). Deletions cut 8 bases from V and 4 bases from J, with 18 bases between. This CDR3 is 14 amino acids long. Germline CDR1 SNHLY, CDR2 FYNNEI. The CDR3 DNA reads as TGTGCCAGCCAAAAGGAGGGGGGTTATTACGAGCAGTACTTC. Translation gives CASQKEGGYYEQYF.

V is TRBV4-2 and J is TRBJ2-2, with 8 bases fitting TRBD2. Germline V gives CDR1 LGHNA, CDR2 YNFKEQ. CDR3 length: 16 residues. V was pared by 0 bases and J by 8 bases, with 8 bases of the junction left unmatched. DNA of the CDR3: TGTGCCAGCAGCCAAGAACTAGCGGCTACTGGGGGGGAGCTGTTTTTT. Translation: CASSQELAATGGELFF.

Here the CDR3 DNA reads TGTGCCAGCAGCTCACCGGGACTAGCGCTCAGCACAGATACGCAGTATTTT. Translating it yields CASSSPGLALSTDTQYF. The chain couples TRBV2 to TRBJ2-3, with TRBD2 identical over 10 bases. This CDR3 region has 17 residues. V lost 6 bases, J lost 0 bases, and 9 bases stayed unmatched. Per germline, CDR1 SNHLY and CDR2 FYNNEI.

The rearrangement uses TRBV5-4 and TRBJ2-4; D may be TRBD2 (6 bases). There are 14 residues in the CDR3. Germline V gene lookup returns CDR1 SGHNT and CDR2 YYREEE (reference sequence). V shed 0 bases and J shed 5 bases, with 9 bases lying between them. CDR3 protein: CASSLGGNENIQYF. The CDR3 nucleotides read TGTGCCAGCAGCTTGGGCGGGAATGAAAACATTCAGTACTTC.

V usage is TRBV9 and J usage is TRBJ2-1; 7 bases align to TRBD2. Per the germline V gene, CDR1 is SGDLS and CDR2 is YYNGEE. Unmatched junction bases numbered 12, after V lost 6 bases and J lost 3 bases. This CDR3 spans 16 amino acids. For the CDR3, the DNA is TGTGCCAGCATGCCCCGACTAGCAGCGAACTACAATGAGCAGTTCTTC. Translating it yields CASMPRLAANYNEQFF.

The chain has TRBV5-4 and TRBJ2-5; D not resolved. Germline CDR1 and CDR2: SGHNT and YYREEE (reference sequence). Trimming removed 2 bases from V and 2 bases from J, with 16 bases in between. This CDR3 region has 16 residues. DNA for the CDR3: TGTGCCAGCAGCTTCCGAGCTGGTGGAGCGCAAGAGACCCAGTACTTC. It is translated as CASSFRAGGAQETQYF.

This chain's CDR3 is CASSLGLGSTEAFF. As DNA, the CDR3 is TGTGCCAGCAGCTTAGGTCTGGGGTCCACTGAAGCTTTCTTT. The rearrangement joins TRBV7-9 to TRBJ1-1; no reliable D call. V lost 1 base, J lost 4 bases, and 10 bases lay in between. Germline assignment: CDR1 SEHNR and CDR2 FQNEAQ (reference sequence). CDR3 length: 14 residues. Together with reference TRBV7-9 and TRBJ1-1, the CDR3 gives the full variable domain: DTGVSQNPRHKITKRGQNVTFRCDPISEHNRLYWYRQTLGQGPEFLTYFQNEAQLEKSRLLSDRFSAERPKGSFSTLEIQRTEQGDSAMYLCASSLGLGSTEAFFGQGTRLTVV.

The rearrangement uses TRBV28 and TRBJ2-7; D perhaps matches TRBD1 (6 bases). V lost 6 bases, J lost 5 bases, and 20 bases lay in between. From germline, CDR1 is MDHEN and CDR2 SYDVKM. This CDR3 is built from 15 residues. The CDR3 bases are TGTGCCAGCAGCAACTTACAGGGTCGGAAAGACGAGCAGTACTTC. Protein: CASSNLQGRKDEQYF.

This clone was observed a handful of times. The rearrangement links TRBV27 to TRBJ2-7; D unresolved. The CDR3 consists of 15 residues. Germline CDR1 is MNHEY and CDR2 is SMNVEV (reference sequence). Between the trimmed V and J ends, which lost 2 bases and 3 bases, there was a span of 14 bases. CDR3 bases: TGTGCCAGCAGTTTACTGGTGGGCAACAACTACGAGCAGTACTTC. The encoded protein is CASSLLVGNNYEQYF.

Details on this clone: Different DNA sequences within this sample yield the same CDR3. V and J are TRBV5-1 and TRBJ2-7; no clear D. The V and J ends lost 0 bases and 3 bases respectively, with 10 bases between them. The CDR3 spans 14 residues. The V gene's germline CDR1 is SGHRS and CDR2 YFSETQ. The CDR3 DNA is TGCGCCAGCAGCTTGGTAGGGCTTATCTACGAGCAGTACTTC. As protein: CASSLVGLIYEQYF.

The genes are TRBV19 and TRBJ2-7; 8 bases are shared with TRBD1. J lost 4 bases, V lost 5 bases, and 10 bases had no gene match. The CDR3 is made up of 15 amino acids. Germline loops: CDR1 LNHDA, CDR2 SQIVND (reference sequence). CDR3 protein: CASSGDRGYPYEQYF. The CDR3 bases are TGTGCCAGTAGTGGCGACAGGGGCTACCCGTACGAGCAGTACTTC. The complete variable domain, with remaining parts taken from reference TRBV19 and TRBJ2-7, reads DGGITQSPKYLFRKEGQNVTLSCEQNLNHDAMYWYRQDPGQGLRLIYYSQIVNDFQKGDIAEGYSVSREKKESFPLTVTSAQKNPTAFYLCASSGDRGYPYEQYFGPGTRLTVT.

The CDR3 region is CASSTISGTGTVAFF. The CDR3 DNA sequence: TGTGCCAGCAGTACCATTTCCGGGACAGGAACAGTAGCTTTCTTT. The chain uses TRBV27 and TRBJ1-1; 8 positions match TRBD1. With 5 bases clipped from V and 10 bases from J, the junction kept 15 bases outside the gene matches. Looked up from germline, CDR1 is MNHEY and CDR2 is SMNVEV (reference sequence). CDR3 length: 15 amino acids.

This chain uses TRBV6-6 with TRBJ2-1, with TRBD2 matching over 10 bases. The junction had 8 bases not matched to a gene; V was cut back by 7 bases and J by 8 bases. CDR3 size: 14 residues. CDR1 and CDR2 from the germline V gene are MNHNY and SVGAGI (reference sequence). The CDR3 coding sequence is TGTGCCAGCAAGGAGGCTAGCGGGAGTTATGAGCAGTTCTTC. This gives the protein CASKEASGSYEQFF.

This clone showed up just once. The chain joins TRBV29-1 to TRBJ2-5, with D possibly being TRBD2 (6 bases). Germline V gene sequence: CDR1 SQVTM, CDR2 ANQGSEA. The CDR3 extends over 14 amino acids. The V end was cut by 4 bases, the J end by 5 bases, with 17 bases between. The CDR3 spells CSVVPGLSWETQYF. CDR3 bases: TGCAGCGTTGTACCGGGACTTAGCTGGGAGACCCAGTACTTC.

The rearrangement links TRBV19 to TRBJ2-7; 9 bases agree with TRBD1. This CDR3 contains 14 residues. V lost 5 bases and J lost 2; bases outside the gene matches: 4. Germline CDR1 LNHDA, CDR2 SQIVND (reference sequence). CDR3 coding DNA: TGTGCCAGTAGTTCGACAGGGGGGCCCTACGAGCAGTACTTC. Translating it yields CASSSTGGPYEQYF.

The V call is TRBV6-6, the J call TRBJ1-3, with unresolved D. The germline V gene has CDR1 MNHNY and CDR2 SVGAGI (reference sequence). Trimming cost V 8 bases and J 4 bases, with 15 bases left between them. The CDR3 consists of 14 residues. This CDR3 is CASGPIFSGNTIYF. CDR3 in DNA: TGTGCCAGCGGGCCTATTTTCTCCGGAAACACCATATATTTT.

J is TRBJ2-4 and V is TRBV28, with D possibly TRBD1 on 5 matching bases. The germline V and J ends were trimmed by 10 bases and 8 bases, with 21 bases remaining between them. Germline loops: CDR1 MDHEN, CDR2 SYDVKM. There are 14 residues in the CDR3. The CDR3 coding sequence is TGTGCCACGAAGGGTGGCAGGACAAGTGACATTCAGTACTTC. Amino acids: CATKGGRTSDIQYF.